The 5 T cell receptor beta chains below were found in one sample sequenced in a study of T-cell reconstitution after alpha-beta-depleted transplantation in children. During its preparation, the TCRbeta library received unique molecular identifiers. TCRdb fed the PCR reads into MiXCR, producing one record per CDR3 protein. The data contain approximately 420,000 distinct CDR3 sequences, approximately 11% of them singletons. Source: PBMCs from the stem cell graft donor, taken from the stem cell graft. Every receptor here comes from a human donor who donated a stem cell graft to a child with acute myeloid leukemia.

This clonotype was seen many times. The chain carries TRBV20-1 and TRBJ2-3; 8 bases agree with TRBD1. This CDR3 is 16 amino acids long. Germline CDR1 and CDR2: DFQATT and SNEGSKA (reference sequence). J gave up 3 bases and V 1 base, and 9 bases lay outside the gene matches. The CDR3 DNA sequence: TGCAGTGCTAGAGTCCCGGGGGACAGGTGGACAGATACGCAGTATTTT. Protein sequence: CSARVPGDRWTDTQYF.

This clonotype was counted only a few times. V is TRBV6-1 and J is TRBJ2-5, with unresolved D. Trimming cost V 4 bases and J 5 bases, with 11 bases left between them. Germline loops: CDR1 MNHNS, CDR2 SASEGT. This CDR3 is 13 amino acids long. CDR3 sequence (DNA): TGTGCCAGCAGTGGGTCTGGCTCCGAGACCCAGTACTTC. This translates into CASSGSGSETQYF.

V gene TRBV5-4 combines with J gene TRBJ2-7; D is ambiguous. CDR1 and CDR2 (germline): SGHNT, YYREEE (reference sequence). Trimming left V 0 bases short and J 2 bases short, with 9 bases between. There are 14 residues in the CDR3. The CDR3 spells CASSLVPGPYEQYV. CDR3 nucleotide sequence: TGTGCCAGCAGCTTGGTCCCGGGCCCCTACGAGCAGTACGTC.

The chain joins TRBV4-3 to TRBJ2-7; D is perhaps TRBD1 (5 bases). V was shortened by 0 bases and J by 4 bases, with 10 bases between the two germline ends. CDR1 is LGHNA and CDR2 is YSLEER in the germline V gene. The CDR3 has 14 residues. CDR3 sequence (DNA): TGCGCCAGCAGCCAAGATGAAGGGGAATACGAGCAGTACTTC. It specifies CASSQDEGEYEQYF.

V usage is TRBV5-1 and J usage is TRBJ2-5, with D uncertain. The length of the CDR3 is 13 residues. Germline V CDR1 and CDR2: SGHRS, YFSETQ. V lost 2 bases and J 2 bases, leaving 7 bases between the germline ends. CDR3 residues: CASSFKEQETQYF. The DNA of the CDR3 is TGCGCCAGCAGCTTTAAAGAGCAAGAGACCCAGTACTTC.